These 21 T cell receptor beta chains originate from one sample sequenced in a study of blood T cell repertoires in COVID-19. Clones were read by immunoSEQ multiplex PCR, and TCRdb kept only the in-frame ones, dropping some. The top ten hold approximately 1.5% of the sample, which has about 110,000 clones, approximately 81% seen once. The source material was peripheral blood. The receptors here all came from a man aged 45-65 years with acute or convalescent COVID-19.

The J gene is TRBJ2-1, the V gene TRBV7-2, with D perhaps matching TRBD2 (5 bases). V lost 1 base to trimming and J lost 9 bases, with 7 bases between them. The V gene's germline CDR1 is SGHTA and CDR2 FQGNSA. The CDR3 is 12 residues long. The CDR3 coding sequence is TGTGCCAGCAGCTTAGAAGAGGGTGAGCAGTTCTTC. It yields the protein CASSLEEGEQFF. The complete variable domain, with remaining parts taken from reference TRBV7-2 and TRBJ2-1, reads GAGVSQSPSNKVTEKGKDVELRCDPISGHTALYWYRQSLGQGLEFLIYFQGNSAPDKSGLPSDRFSAERTGGSVSTLTIQRTQQEDSAVYLCASSLEEGEQFFGPGTRLTVL.

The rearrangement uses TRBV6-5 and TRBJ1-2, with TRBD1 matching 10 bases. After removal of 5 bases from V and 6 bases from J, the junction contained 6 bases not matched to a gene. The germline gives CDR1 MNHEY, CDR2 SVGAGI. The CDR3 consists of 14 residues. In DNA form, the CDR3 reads TGTGCCAGCAGTACTGCCGGACAGGGGGATGGCTACACCTTC. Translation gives CASSTAGQGDGYTF.

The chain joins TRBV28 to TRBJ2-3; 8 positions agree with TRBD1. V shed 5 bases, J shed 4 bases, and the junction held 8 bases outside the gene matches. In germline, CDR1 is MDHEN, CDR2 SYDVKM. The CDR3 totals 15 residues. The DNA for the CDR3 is TGTGCCAGCAGTCCCCTGACAGGGGTGGCAGATACGCAGTATTTT. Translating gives CASSPLTGVADTQYF.

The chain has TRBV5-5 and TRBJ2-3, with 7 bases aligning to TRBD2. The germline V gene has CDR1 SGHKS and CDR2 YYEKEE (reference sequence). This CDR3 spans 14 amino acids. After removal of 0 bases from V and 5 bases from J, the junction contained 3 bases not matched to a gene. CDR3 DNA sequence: TGTGCCAGCAGCTTGGGGGGAGGGGTAGATACGCAGTATTTT. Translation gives CASSLGGGVDTQYF.

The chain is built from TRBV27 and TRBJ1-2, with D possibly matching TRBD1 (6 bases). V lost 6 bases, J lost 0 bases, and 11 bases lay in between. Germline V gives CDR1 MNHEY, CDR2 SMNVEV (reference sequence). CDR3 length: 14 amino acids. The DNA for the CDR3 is TGTGCCAGCAGACAACAGGGCGCTAACTATGGCTACACCTTC. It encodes CASRQQGANYGYTF.

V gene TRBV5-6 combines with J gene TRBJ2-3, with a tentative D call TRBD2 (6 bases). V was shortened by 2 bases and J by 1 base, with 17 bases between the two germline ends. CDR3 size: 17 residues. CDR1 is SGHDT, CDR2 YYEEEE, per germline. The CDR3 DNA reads TGTGCCAGCAGCTTAGGACTGTTCGGGGAGGGCACAGATACGCAGTATTTT. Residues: CASSLGLFGEGTDTQYF. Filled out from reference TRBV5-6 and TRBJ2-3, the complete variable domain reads DAGVTQSPTHLIKTRGQQVTLRCSPKSGHDTVSWYQQALGQGPQFIFQYYEEEERQRGNFPDRFSGHQFPNYSSELNVNALLLGDSALYLCASSLGLFGEGTDTQYFGPGTRLTVL.

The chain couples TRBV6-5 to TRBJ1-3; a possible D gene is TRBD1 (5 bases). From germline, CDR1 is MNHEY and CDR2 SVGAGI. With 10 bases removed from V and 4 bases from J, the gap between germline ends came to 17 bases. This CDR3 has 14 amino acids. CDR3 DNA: TGTGCCACGAGACCGGCAGGGATAGGAAACACCATATATTTT. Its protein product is CATRPAGIGNTIYF.

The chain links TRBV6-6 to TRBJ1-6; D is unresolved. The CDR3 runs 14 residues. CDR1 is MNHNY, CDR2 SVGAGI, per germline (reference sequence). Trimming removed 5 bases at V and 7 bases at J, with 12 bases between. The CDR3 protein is CASSPFGVNSPLHF. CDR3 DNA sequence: TGTGCCAGCAGTCCGTTCGGGGTCAATTCACCCCTCCACTTT.

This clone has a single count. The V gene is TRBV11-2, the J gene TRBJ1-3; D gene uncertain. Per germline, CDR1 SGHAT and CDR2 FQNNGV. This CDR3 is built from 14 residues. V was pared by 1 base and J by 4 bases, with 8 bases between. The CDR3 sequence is CASSLGVLGNTIYF. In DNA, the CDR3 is TGTGCCAGCAGCTTAGGCGTTCTCGGAAACACCATATATTTT.

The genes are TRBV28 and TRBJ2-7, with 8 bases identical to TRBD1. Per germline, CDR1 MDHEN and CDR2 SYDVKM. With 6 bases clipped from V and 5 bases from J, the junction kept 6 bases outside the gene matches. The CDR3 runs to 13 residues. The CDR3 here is CASRSPDRDEQYF. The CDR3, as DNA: TGTGCCAGCAGGTCTCCGGACAGGGACGAGCAGTACTTC.

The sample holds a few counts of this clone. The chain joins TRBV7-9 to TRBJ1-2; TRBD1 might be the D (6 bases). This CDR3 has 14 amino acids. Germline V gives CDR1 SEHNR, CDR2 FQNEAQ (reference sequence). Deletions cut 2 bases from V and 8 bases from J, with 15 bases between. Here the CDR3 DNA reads TGTGCCAGCAGCTTATCCGGGACATCGGAGGGCTACACCTTC. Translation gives CASSLSGTSEGYTF. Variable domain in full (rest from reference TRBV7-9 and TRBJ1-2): DTGVSQNPRHKITKRGQNVTFRCDPISEHNRLYWYRQTLGQGPEFLTYFQNEAQLEKSRLLSDRFSAERPKGSFSTLEIQRTEQGDSAMYLCASSLSGTSEGYTFGSGTRLTVV.

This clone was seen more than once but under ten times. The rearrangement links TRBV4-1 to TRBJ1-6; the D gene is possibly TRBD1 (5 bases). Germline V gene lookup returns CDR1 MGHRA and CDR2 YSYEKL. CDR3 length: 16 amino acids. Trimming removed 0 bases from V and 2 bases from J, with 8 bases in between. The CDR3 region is CASSQEGGAYNSPLHF. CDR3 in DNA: TGCGCCAGCAGCCAAGAGGGGGGGGCCTATAATTCACCCCTCCACTTT.

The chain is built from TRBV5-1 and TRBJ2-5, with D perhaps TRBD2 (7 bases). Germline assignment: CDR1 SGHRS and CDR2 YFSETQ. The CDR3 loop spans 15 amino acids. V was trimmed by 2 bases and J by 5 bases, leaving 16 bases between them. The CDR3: CASSLSRGAWETQYF. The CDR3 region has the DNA TGCGCCAGCAGCTTATCCCGGGGGGCGTGGGAGACCCAGTACTTC.

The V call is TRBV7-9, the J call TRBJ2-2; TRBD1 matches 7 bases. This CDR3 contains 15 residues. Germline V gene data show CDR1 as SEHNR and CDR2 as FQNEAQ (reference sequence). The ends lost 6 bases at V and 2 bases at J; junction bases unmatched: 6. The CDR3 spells CASRTGTDNTGELFF. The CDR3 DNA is TGTGCCAGCAGGACCGGGACAGACAACACCGGGGAGCTGTTTTTT. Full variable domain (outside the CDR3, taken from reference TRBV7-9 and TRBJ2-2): DTGVSQNPRHKITKRGQNVTFRCDPISEHNRLYWYRQTLGQGPEFLTYFQNEAQLEKSRLLSDRFSAERPKGSFSTLEIQRTEQGDSAMYLCASRTGTDNTGELFFGEGSRLTVL.

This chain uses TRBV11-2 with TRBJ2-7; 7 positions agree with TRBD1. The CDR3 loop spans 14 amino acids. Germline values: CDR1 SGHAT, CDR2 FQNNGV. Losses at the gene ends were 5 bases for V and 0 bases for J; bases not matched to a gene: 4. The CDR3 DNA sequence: TGTGCCAGCAGCAGGGACAGCAGCTCCTACGAGCAGTACGTC. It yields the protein CASSRDSSSYEQYV.

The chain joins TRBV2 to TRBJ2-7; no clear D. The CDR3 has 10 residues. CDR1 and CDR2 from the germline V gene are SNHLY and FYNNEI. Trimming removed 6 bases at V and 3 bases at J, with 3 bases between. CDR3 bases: TGTGCCAGCAGATACTACGAGCAGTACGTC. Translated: CASRYYEQYV.

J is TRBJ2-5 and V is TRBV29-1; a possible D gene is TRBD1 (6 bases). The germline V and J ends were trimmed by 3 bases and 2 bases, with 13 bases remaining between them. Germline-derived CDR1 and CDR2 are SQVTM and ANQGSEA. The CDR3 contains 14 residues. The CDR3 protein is CSVDRQDSQETQYF. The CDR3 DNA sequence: TGCAGCGTTGACCGACAGGACTCTCAAGAGACCCAGTACTTC.

CDR3 region: CASSKSAGTIHTEAFF. As DNA, the CDR3 is TGCGCCAGCAGCAAGAGCGCCGGGACAATACACACTGAAGCTTTCTTT. This chain uses TRBV5-1 with TRBJ1-1, with D possibly TRBD1 on 6 matching bases. Germline-derived CDR1 and CDR2 are SGHRS and YFSETQ. The CDR3 runs 16 residues. Trimming shortened V by 4 bases and J by 3 bases, and 19 bases separated the two germline ends.

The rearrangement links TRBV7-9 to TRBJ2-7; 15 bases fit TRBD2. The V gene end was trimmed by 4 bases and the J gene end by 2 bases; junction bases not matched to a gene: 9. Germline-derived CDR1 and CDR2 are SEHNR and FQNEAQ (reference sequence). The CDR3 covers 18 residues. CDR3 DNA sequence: TGTGCCAGCAGCTCAGGACTAGCGGGGGGGTCCAACCCCTACGAGCAGTACTTC. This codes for CASSSGLAGGSNPYEQYF.

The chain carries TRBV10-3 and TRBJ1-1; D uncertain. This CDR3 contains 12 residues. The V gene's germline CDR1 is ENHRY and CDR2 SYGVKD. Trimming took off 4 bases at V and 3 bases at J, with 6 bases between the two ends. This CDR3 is CAISARDTEAFF. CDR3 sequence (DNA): TGTGCCATCAGTGCACGGGACACTGAAGCTTTCTTT.

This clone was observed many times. In DNA, the CDR3 is TGTGCCAGCAGGGACAGGGGTGACGAGACCCAGTACTTC. It codes for CASRDRGDETQYF. V and J are TRBV3-1 (or the pseudogene TRBV3-2) and TRBJ2-5; 9 positions agree with TRBD1. J lost 5 bases, V lost 6 bases, and 4 bases had no gene match. Germline CDR1 is LGHDT and CDR2 is YNNKEL (reference sequence). The CDR3 is 13 amino acids.